This T cell receptor (beta chain) was found in a study of shared clonotypes between healthy human individuals. Sequencing used immunoSEQ multiplex PCR; TCRdb keeps in-frame clones, though not all of them. Of approximately 2,000,000 clones detected, roughly 95% appear once; the ten largest clones hold roughly 1.7%. The V gene's germline CDR1 is SGHTA and CDR2 FQGTGA. The CDR3 runs to 12 residues. Trimming took 5 bases from V and 7 from J; bases not matched to a gene: 1. This clone was detected only a few times. This CDR3 is also generated by other DNA sequences in the sample. Naive CD8 cells were CD45RO-negative, positively selected for CCR7, excluding terminally differentiated effector memory CD45RA+ cells. All the donors were Caucasian adults who lived in Nashville, Tennessee.

The TCR was taken from a man between 18 and 29 years old in good health. Some clones in this sample may be carry-over from other donors' samples. The chain links TRBV7-3 to TRBJ2-2; 7 bases are shared with TRBD1. The sequenced material came from naive CD8+ T cells from PBMCs. CDR3 coding DNA: TGTGCCAGCAGCCACAGGGGCGGGGAGCTGTTTTTT. Encoded protein: CASSHRGGELFF.